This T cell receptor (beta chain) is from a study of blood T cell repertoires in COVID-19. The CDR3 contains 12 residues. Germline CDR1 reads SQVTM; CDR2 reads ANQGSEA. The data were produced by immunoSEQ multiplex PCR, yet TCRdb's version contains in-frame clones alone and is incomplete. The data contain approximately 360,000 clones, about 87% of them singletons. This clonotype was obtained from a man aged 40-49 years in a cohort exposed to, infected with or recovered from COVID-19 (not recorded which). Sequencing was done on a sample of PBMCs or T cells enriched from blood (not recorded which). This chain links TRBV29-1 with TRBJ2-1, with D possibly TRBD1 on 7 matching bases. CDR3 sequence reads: CTGGSSYNEQFF. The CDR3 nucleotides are TGCACAGGGGGGAGTTCCTACAATGAGCAGTTCTTC.